A single sample gave rise to the 16 T cell receptor beta chains below, sequenced in a study of OX40 agonist ivuxolimab in advanced cancers. Sequencing was performed with immunoSEQ multiplex PCR; in TCRdb, only in-frame clones are kept and a portion is missing. This table holds roughly 91,000 clones, 70% to 90% found once. The source material was CD4+ or CD8+ T cells sorted from blood, sampled in a trial of the OX40 agonist ivuxolimab. Every receptor here comes from an adult with an advanced solid tumor such as melanoma, head and neck, liver or kidney cancer.

The chain employs TRBV27 and TRBJ2-1; 10 bases are a match to TRBD1. Germline V gene data show CDR1 as MNHEY and CDR2 as SMNVEV (reference sequence). Germline trimming cut 5 bases from V and 4 bases from J; bases unmatched to any gene: 5. This CDR3 is built from 15 residues. This chain's CDR3 is CASSQTGQGYNEQFF. CDR3 bases: TGTGCCAGCAGTCAAACGGGACAGGGGTACAATGAGCAGTTCTTC.

The chain employs TRBV2 and TRBJ1-5, with D possibly TRBD1 on 6 matching bases. The V end lost 3 bases, the J end lost 9 bases, and 15 bases lay between the germline ends. CDR1 and CDR2 from the germline V gene are SNHLY and FYNNEI. The CDR3 consists of 14 residues. The CDR3, as DNA: TGTGCCAGCAGTGACGCAGGGGTCGCGGGGCCCCAGCATTTT. Translation gives CASSDAGVAGPQHF.

The chain uses TRBV6-5 and TRBJ1-3; TRBD1 matches 9 bases. Germline-derived CDR1 and CDR2 are MNHEY and SVGAGI. This CDR3 spans 14 amino acids. V dropped 10 bases and J dropped 3; count of bases not matched to a gene: 7. The CDR3 loop is CATRQGGIGNTIYF. The CDR3, as DNA: TGTGCCACCAGACAGGGGGGAATTGGAAACACCATATATTTT.

This sequence joins TRBV6-1 and TRBJ2-7; D is uncertain. CDR3 size: 11 residues. The V gene's germline CDR1 is MNHNS and CDR2 SASEGT. Trimming removed 7 bases from V and 0 bases from J, with 4 bases in between. CDR3 coding DNA: TGTGCCAGCATTGACTCCTACGAGCAGTACTTC. Its translation: CASIDSYEQYF.

This rearrangement joins TRBV18 to TRBJ1-2; weak D call: TRBD1 (6 bases). V was trimmed by 3 bases and J by 12 bases, leaving 17 bases between them. The CDR3 has 13 residues. Germline loops: CDR1 KGHSH, CDR2 LQKENI. Here the CDR3 reads CASSPSEGTIHTF. In DNA form, the CDR3 reads TGTGCCAGCTCACCTAGCGAGGGGACAATCCACACCTTC.

V gene TRBV4-2 combines with J gene TRBJ2-5, with 13 bases fitting TRBD2. The CDR3 length is 15 residues. From germline, CDR1 is LGHNA and CDR2 YNFKEQ. The J segment lost 4 bases and the V segment lost 1 base, leaving 0 bases of the junction unmatched. The CDR3 bases are TGTGCCAGCAGCCAAGGACTAGCGGGAGGAGAGACCCAGTACTTC. Encoded protein: CASSQGLAGGETQYF.

The rearrangement links TRBV19 to TRBJ1-5; D is undetermined. Trimming took off 2 bases at V and 4 bases at J, with 9 bases between the two ends. The CDR3 length is 14 residues. Germline V gives CDR1 LNHDA, CDR2 SQIVND (reference sequence). The CDR3, as DNA: TGTGCCAGTAGTATAAACGTCGGAAATCAGCCCCAGCATTTT. This codes for CASSINVGNQPQHF.

The chain uses TRBV30 and TRBJ2-3, with TRBD2 matching 15 bases. This CDR3 is 18 amino acids long. V shed 2 bases, J shed 2 bases, and the junction held 8 bases outside the gene matches. CDR1 and CDR2 from the germline V gene are GTSNPN and SVGIG (reference sequence). CDR3 in amino acids: CAWSSGLAGGPDTDTQYF. The CDR3 DNA reads TGTGCCTGGAGTTCAGGACTAGCGGGGGGGCCTGACACAGATACGCAGTATTTT.

The J gene is TRBJ1-1, the V gene TRBV7-8; the D gene is possibly TRBD1 (6 bases). Germline assignment: CDR1 SGHVS and CDR2 FQNEAQ. The CDR3 runs 17 residues. Trimming took 7 bases from V and 1 from J, leaving 22 bases between them. The CDR3 DNA sequence: TGTGCCAGCAATTCAGCCCACCGGGGGCCGGGGAACACTGAAGCTTTCTTT. Translation: CASNSAHRGPGNTEAFF.

The genes are TRBV30 and TRBJ1-6; D is unresolved. Germline V lookup: CDR1 GTSNPN, CDR2 SVGIG (reference sequence). This CDR3 comprises 15 residues. V was pared by 5 bases and J by 7 bases, with 18 bases between. The CDR3 spells CAWGRAFLGNSPLHF. The CDR3 DNA sequence: TGTGCCTGGGGCAGAGCCTTCCTTGGAAATTCACCCCTCCACTTT.

This sequence joins TRBV6-5 and TRBJ1-2; D ambiguous. CDR3 length: 13 amino acids. Germline CDR1 is MNHEY and CDR2 is SVGAGI. Trimming removed 3 bases from V and 0 bases from J, with 5 bases in between. CDR3 loop: CASSYSANYGYTF. The CDR3 DNA reads TGTGCCAGCAGTTATTCTGCTAACTATGGCTACACCTTC.

V usage is TRBV10-3 and J usage is TRBJ2-1; 7 bases are shared with TRBD2. V was clipped by 2 bases and J by 10 bases; unmatched bases: 14. This CDR3 is built from 16 residues. Germline V gene data show CDR1 as ENHRY and CDR2 as SYGVKD. This CDR3 is CAISEGSRGDSGEQFF. CDR3 coding DNA: TGTGCCATCAGTGAGGGTTCACGGGGGGATTCGGGCGAGCAGTTCTTC.

CDR3 loop: CASSQVPRGSPLHF. Written as DNA, the CDR3 is TGCGCCAGCAGCCAAGTTCCCAGGGGTTCACCCCTCCACTTT. This chain connects TRBV4-1 to TRBJ1-6; maybe TRBD1 (6 bases). This CDR3 comprises 14 residues. With 1 base removed from V and 9 bases from J, the gap between germline ends came to 10 bases. Germline CDR1 and CDR2: MGHRA and YSYEKL.

The J gene is TRBJ1-1, the V gene TRBV6-5; possible D gene TRBD1, 5 bases. The CDR3 extends over 12 amino acids. V shed 4 bases and J shed 8 bases, with 11 bases lying between them. Germline assignment: CDR1 MNHEY and CDR2 SVGAGI. CDR3 sequence: CASSLIRGEAFF. The CDR3 DNA sequence: TGTGCCAGCAGTTTGATTCGGGGCGAAGCTTTCTTT.

The chain uses TRBV4-2 and TRBJ2-3, with 13 bases matching TRBD2. The germline V gene encodes CDR1 LGHNA and CDR2 YNFKEQ. This CDR3 has 17 residues. The V gene end was trimmed by 3 bases and the J gene end by 4 bases; junction bases not matched to a gene: 7. This CDR3 reads CASSQLPGTSGADTQYF. The CDR3 DNA is TGTGCCAGCAGCCAGCTCCCCGGGACTAGCGGGGCAGATACGCAGTATTTT.

The chain has TRBV27 and TRBJ1-3; D is ambiguous. Trimming shortened V by 5 bases and J by 5 bases, and 13 bases separated the two germline ends. CDR1 and CDR2 from the germline V gene are MNHEY and SMNVEV (reference sequence). This CDR3 contains 14 residues. The CDR3 region is CASSGRVTRNTIYF. DNA of the CDR3: TGTGCCAGCAGTGGTAGGGTTACTAGAAACACCATATATTTT.